The 27 T cell receptor beta chains presented below share a single source sample, sequenced in a study of blood T cell repertoires in COVID-19. Some clones are missing from TCRdb's copy, which holds only in-frame ones; the method was immunoSEQ multiplex PCR. Counted here are over 100,000 clones, around three quarters occurring once; the ten biggest clones make up about 4.5%. Sequencing was performed on peripheral blood. All receptors derive from a human donor in a cohort sampled during active or convalescent COVID-19.

V and J are TRBV19 and TRBJ2-1; 7 bases fit TRBD2. CDR1 LNHDA and CDR2 SQIVND come from the germline V gene (reference sequence). The CDR3 contains 15 residues. The V segment lost 3 bases and the J segment 8 bases; nucleotides outside the gene matches: 10. The chain's CDR3 is CASSIEKRGRDEQFF. In DNA form, the CDR3 reads TGTGCCAGTAGTATCGAGAAGCGGGGCAGAGATGAGCAGTTCTTC.

This chain uses TRBV9 with TRBJ1-1, with D possibly being TRBD1 (5 bases). Germline V gene sequence: CDR1 SGDLS, CDR2 YYNGEE. V dropped 5 bases and J dropped 4 bases, with 9 bases sitting between them. This CDR3 has 12 residues. The CDR3 is CASRGGGTEAFF. CDR3 nucleotide sequence: TGTGCCAGCAGGGGGGGAGGCACTGAAGCTTTCTTT.

The J gene is TRBJ2-4, the V gene TRBV7-9; TRBD1 is a possible D gene (5 bases). Trimming took 1 base from V and 7 from J, leaving 14 bases between them. Germline CDR1 SEHNR, CDR2 FQNEAQ (reference sequence). The CDR3 covers 15 residues. CDR3 coding DNA: TGTGCCAGCAGCTTAGGAACAGGCATCCGGAACATTCAGTACTTC. It is translated as CASSLGTGIRNIQYF.

The chain recombines TRBV28 with TRBJ2-1, with D possibly matching TRBD1 (5 bases). V dropped 8 bases and J dropped 5 bases, with 13 bases sitting between them. Germline V gene sequence: CDR1 MDHEN, CDR2 SYDVKM. The CDR3 has 13 amino acids. The CDR3 coding sequence is TGTGCCAGCTCCCAGGGTAGGCACAATGAGCAGTTCTTC. Translation: CASSQGRHNEQFF.

Only a few counts were recorded for this clone. This sequence joins TRBV12-3 or TRBV12-4 and TRBJ1-2; D unclear. Trimming removed 11 bases from V and 8 bases from J, with 15 bases in between. This CDR3 has 11 residues. In DNA, the CDR3 is TGTGCCTCAGCGGCCTACGGGGGCTACACCTTC. Its translation: CASAAYGGYTF.

This chain uses TRBV6-2 or TRBV6-3 with TRBJ2-1; TRBD2 agrees at 14 bases. CDR1 MNHEY and CDR2 SVGEGT come from the germline V gene. V dropped 2 bases and J dropped 6; count of bases not matched to a gene: 6. The CDR3 sequence is 17 residues long. In nucleotides, the CDR3 is TGTGCCAGCAGTTACCCGCGGACTAGCGGGAGGTCCAATGAGCAGTTCTTC. Protein sequence: CASSYPRTSGRSNEQFF.

This chain links TRBV28 with TRBJ2-1, with 7 positions matching TRBD2. Per germline, CDR1 MDHEN and CDR2 SYDVKM. The CDR3 extends over 17 amino acids. V was pared by 3 bases and J by 0 bases, with 8 bases of the junction left unmatched. The CDR3 reads CASSFEGTTSSYNEQFF. DNA for the CDR3: TGTGCCAGCAGTTTTGAAGGGACTACCAGCTCCTACAATGAGCAGTTCTTC.

The J gene is TRBJ2-5, the V gene TRBV2; TRBD1 matches at 8 bases. After removal of 4 bases from V and 5 bases from J, the junction contained 12 bases not matched to a gene. This CDR3 has 16 residues. Looked up from germline, CDR1 is SNHLY and CDR2 is FYNNEI. The CDR3: CASSVPIQGAGETQYF. The CDR3, as DNA: TGTGCCAGCAGTGTCCCCATTCAGGGGGCTGGGGAGACCCAGTACTTC.

V and J are TRBV7-9 and TRBJ1-6; D gene unclear. The V and J ends lost 5 bases and 0 bases respectively, with 11 bases between them. This CDR3 region has 16 residues. CDR1 and CDR2 (germline): SEHNR, FQNEAQ (reference sequence). CDR3 amino acids: CASSPPGSSYNSPLHF. The CDR3 nucleotides are TGTGCCAGCAGCCCCCCAGGTAGCTCCTATAATTCACCCCTCCACTTT.

CDR3 in amino acids: CASSSGTGTRDEQFF. The CDR3 region has the DNA TGTGCCAGCAGCTCCGGGACAGGGACCCGCGATGAGCAGTTCTTC. The chain joins TRBV11-3 to TRBJ2-1, with 9 bases that match TRBD1. Unmatched junction bases numbered 9, after V lost 4 bases and J lost 8 bases. The CDR3 covers 15 residues. CDR1 is SGHNT, CDR2 YENEEA, per germline.

The genes are TRBV5-1 and TRBJ1-1; 7 bases map to TRBD1. The ends lost 3 bases at V and 1 base at J; junction bases unmatched: 6. The CDR3 is 15 residues long. Germline V gives CDR1 SGHRS, CDR2 YFSETQ. The CDR3 spells CASSWMAGGNTEAFF. The CDR3 coding sequence is TGCGCCAGCAGCTGGATGGCAGGGGGGAACACTGAAGCTTTCTTT.

This sequence joins TRBV14 and TRBJ2-3; 7 bases line up with TRBD2. CDR3 length equals 14 residues. Germline assignment: CDR1 SGHDN and CDR2 FVKESK. V was pared by 4 bases and J by 2 bases, with 3 bases of the junction left unmatched. CDR3 in amino acids: CASSRDYITDTQYF. CDR3 nucleotides: TGTGCCAGCAGCCGGGACTATATCACAGATACGCAGTATTTT.

The rearrangement links TRBV27 to TRBJ1-1; D may be TRBD1 (5 bases). V was shortened by 8 bases and J by 5 bases, with 21 bases between the two germline ends. CDR3 size: 15 residues. Germline V lookup: CDR1 MNHEY, CDR2 SMNVEV (reference sequence). This chain's CDR3 is CASHGVLSKGTEAFF. CDR3 bases: TGTGCCAGCCACGGAGTACTCTCAAAGGGGACTGAAGCTTTCTTT.

The chain is built from TRBV7-9 and TRBJ2-7; D might be TRBD1 (7 bases). Trimming removed 7 bases at V and 2 bases at J, with 18 bases between. The CDR3 has 15 residues. Germline values: CDR1 SEHNR, CDR2 FQNEAQ (reference sequence). The CDR3 protein is CASTSPGRGAYEQYF. The CDR3 nucleotides read TGTGCCAGCACCAGTCCGGGCAGGGGGGCCTACGAGCAGTACTTC.

The chain couples TRBV27 to TRBJ1-4; 10 bases fit TRBD1. V gave up 4 bases and J gave up 6 bases; unmatched junction bases: 8. Looked up from germline, CDR1 is MNHEY and CDR2 is SMNVEV (reference sequence). The CDR3 loop spans 16 amino acids. The CDR3 region has the DNA TGTGCCAGCAGTTCCGGACAGGGGGTTTGGTATGAAAAACTGTTTTTT. Protein: CASSSGQGVWYEKLFF.

There are a few counts of this clone. The V call is TRBV18, the J call TRBJ1-6; D not certain. Germline-derived CDR1 and CDR2 are KGHSH and LQKENI. Between the trimmed V and J ends, which lost 3 bases and 7 bases, there was a span of 16 bases. CDR3 length: 16 residues. This CDR3 reads CASSPSVGGRNSPLHF. The CDR3 nucleotides read TGTGCCAGCTCACCTTCTGTTGGAGGGCGCAATTCACCCCTCCACTTT.

This chain links TRBV5-6 with TRBJ1-1; weak D call: TRBD1 (5 bases). The CDR3 sequence is 19 residues long. Per germline, CDR1 SGHDT and CDR2 YYEEEE. With 0 bases removed from V and 0 bases from J, the gap between germline ends came to 21 bases. The CDR3 sequence is CASSLVRWGSRRMNTEAFF. The CDR3 coding sequence is TGTGCCAGCAGCTTGGTACGGTGGGGCAGCCGGCGAATGAACACTGAAGCTTTCTTT.

This clone came up once. This chain connects TRBV9 to TRBJ1-1, with 11 bases identical to TRBD1. The V and J ends lost 4 bases and 5 bases, in that order; junction bases with no gene match: 7. CDR1 and CDR2 (germline): SGDLS, YYNGEE. The CDR3 runs to 15 residues. The CDR3 reads CASSRGTGGGTEAFF. CDR3 nucleotide sequence: TGTGCCAGCAGCCGCGGGACAGGGGGAGGGACTGAAGCTTTCTTT.

The chain employs TRBV16 and TRBJ1-5; no clear D. The ends were cut back, 3 bases at V and 0 bases at J, with 9 bases in the middle. The CDR3 has 15 residues. CDR1 and CDR2 from the germline V gene are KGHSY and FQNENV. The CDR3 DNA reads as TGTGCCAGCAGCCAGTCGGGTTTTAGCAATCAGCCCCAGCATTTT. It specifies CASSQSGFSNQPQHF.

The chain links TRBV7-9 to TRBJ2-5, with D possibly being TRBD2 (7 bases). This CDR3 is 15 amino acids long. The germline V gene encodes CDR1 SEHNR and CDR2 FQNEAQ (reference sequence). Deletions cut 3 bases from V and 4 bases from J, with 15 bases between. CDR3 in amino acids: CASSFGGAGAETQYF. As DNA, the CDR3 is TGTGCCAGCAGCTTCGGCGGGGCGGGGGCAGAGACCCAGTACTTC.

The gene calls are TRBV15 and TRBJ1-2; the D gene is possibly TRBD1 (6 bases). The CDR3 has 14 amino acids. Germline lookup yields CDR1 LNHNV and CDR2 YYDKDF (reference sequence). Between the trimmed V and J ends, which lost 0 bases and 5 bases, there was a span of 10 bases. For the CDR3, the DNA is TGTGCCACCAGCAGAGACAGGGGAGGGTATGGCTACACCTTC. It translates to CATSRDRGGYGYTF.

The V and J genes are TRBV5-5 and TRBJ1-2; D is perhaps TRBD1 (5 bases). The CDR3 is 13 residues long. Between the trimmed V and J ends, which lost 3 bases and 4 bases, there was a span of 10 bases. The V gene's germline CDR1 is SGHKS and CDR2 YYEKEE (reference sequence). In DNA form, the CDR3 reads TGTGCCAGCAGCTGGGGCACCAGCTATGGCTACACCTTC. Amino acids: CASSWGTSYGYTF.

The gene calls are TRBV6-5 and TRBJ1-6; weak D call: TRBD1 (5 bases). The V and J ends lost 3 bases and 5 bases respectively, with 11 bases between them. This CDR3 comprises 15 residues. The germline V gene encodes CDR1 MNHEY and CDR2 SVGAGI. The CDR3 coding sequence is TGTGCCAGCAGTTATGTGACAGCTAATAATTCACCCCTCCACTTT. Translating gives CASSYVTANNSPLHF.

V usage is TRBV7-7 and J usage is TRBJ2-5, with TRBD1 matching over 10 bases. CDR3 length: 15 residues. Trimming took 2 bases from V and 5 from J; bases not matched to a gene: 5. Germline V gene lookup returns CDR1 SSHAT and CDR2 FNYEAQ (reference sequence). The CDR3 sequence is CASSLQGQGTETQYF. Here the CDR3 DNA reads TGTGCCAGCAGCTTACAGGGACAGGGGACGGAGACCCAGTACTTC.

This clone is a singleton in its sample. The chain carries TRBV10-3 and TRBJ2-7; 9 bases line up with TRBD1. The V gene's germline CDR1 is ENHRY and CDR2 SYGVKD. This CDR3 contains 15 residues. The ends lost 8 bases at V and 2 bases at J; junction bases unmatched: 10. CDR3 coding DNA: TGTGCCATCGCAAACCCGGGACAGGGACCCTACGAGCAGTACTTC. Protein sequence: CAIANPGQGPYEQYF.

This sequence joins TRBV4-3 and TRBJ1-2; 8 nucleotides agree with TRBD1. V lost 1 base and J lost 6; bases outside the gene matches: 13. This CDR3 is built from 17 residues. Germline V gene data show CDR1 as LGHNA and CDR2 as YSLEER. The CDR3 DNA sequence: TGCGCCAGCAGCCAAGGCCCGGGACAGGACCCAGAGGATGGCTACACCTTC. Translation: CASSQGPGQDPEDGYTF.

This chain connects TRBV18 to TRBJ1-1; D remains unclear. Germline lookup yields CDR1 KGHSH and CDR2 LQKENI. The CDR3 length is 14 residues. Trimming left V 3 bases short and J 0 bases short, with 8 bases between. The CDR3 reads CASSPNSVNTEAFF. The CDR3 DNA reads TGTGCCAGCTCACCGAACTCGGTGAACACTGAAGCTTTCTTT.